This T cell receptor (beta chain) was sequenced for a study of T cell changes during pregnancy in multiple sclerosis. Sequencing was performed with immunoSEQ multiplex PCR; in TCRdb, only in-frame clones are kept and a portion is missing. The sample lists 35,000 to 55,000 clones; about 88% were seen once. This clone was recorded once. Sequenced here: CD8+ T cells from peripheral blood mononuclear cells, sampled after pregnancy. The TCR was taken from a female donor in good health, enrolled as a control in a pregnancy study.

The chain's CDR3 is CASSSGRNSPLHF. CDR3 DNA sequence: TGTGCCAGCAGTTCAGGCAGGAATTCACCCCTCCACTTT. The chain joins TRBV6-5 to TRBJ1-6; D is unclear. Germline values: CDR1 MNHEY, CDR2 SVGAGI. This CDR3 region has 13 residues. V lost 4 bases and J lost 7, with 8 bases in between.